This TCR beta chain came from a study of blood T cell repertoires in COVID-19. Turning to the study itself: PBMCs, B-cell-depleted T cells, or T cells provided the cDNA or gDNA that made up the material.

In germline, CDR1 is SGHTA, CDR2 FQGTGA. The CDR3 contains 15 residues. V shed 5 bases, J shed 2 bases, and the junction held 7 bases outside the gene matches. The assay was immunoSEQ multiplex PCR, and TCRdb's table has in-frame clones only and misses some. The profile shows about 290,000 clones, approximately 91% of them singletons. This receptor was identified in a woman aged 40 to 50 who had recovered from COVID-19. Sequencing was performed on peripheral blood. The chain joins TRBV7-3 to TRBJ2-5; TRBD1 matches 8 bases. DNA for the CDR3: TGTGCCAGCAGCCTAATGACAGGGGAACAAGAGACCCAGTACTTC. This encodes CASSLMTGEQETQYF.